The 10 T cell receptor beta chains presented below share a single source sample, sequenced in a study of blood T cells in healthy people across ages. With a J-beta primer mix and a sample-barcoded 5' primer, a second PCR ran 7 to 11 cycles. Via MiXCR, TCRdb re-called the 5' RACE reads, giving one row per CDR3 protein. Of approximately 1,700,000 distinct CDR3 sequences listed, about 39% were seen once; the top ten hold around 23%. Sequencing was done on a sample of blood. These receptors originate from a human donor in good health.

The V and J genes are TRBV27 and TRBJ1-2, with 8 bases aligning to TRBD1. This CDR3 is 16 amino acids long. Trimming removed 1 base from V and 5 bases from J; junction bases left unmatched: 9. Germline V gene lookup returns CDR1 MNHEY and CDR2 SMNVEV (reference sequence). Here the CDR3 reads CASSLFFSGGNYGYTF. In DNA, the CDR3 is TGTGCCAGCAGTTTATTCTTCTCAGGGGGCAATTATGGCTACACCTTC.

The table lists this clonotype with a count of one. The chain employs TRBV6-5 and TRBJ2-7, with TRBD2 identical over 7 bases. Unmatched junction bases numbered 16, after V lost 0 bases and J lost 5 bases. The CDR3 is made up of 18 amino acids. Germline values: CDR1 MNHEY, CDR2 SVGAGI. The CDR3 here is CASSYSRGGIPLWDEQYF. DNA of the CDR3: TGTGCCAGCAGTTACTCGAGGGGAGGGATCCCCCTTTGGGACGAGCAGTACTTC.

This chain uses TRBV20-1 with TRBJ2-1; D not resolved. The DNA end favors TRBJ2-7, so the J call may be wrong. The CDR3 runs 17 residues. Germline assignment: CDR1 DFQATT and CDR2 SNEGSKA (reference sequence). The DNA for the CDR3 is TGCAGTGCTGGCCCCACTTTGGGCCACTTCTCCTACAATGAGCAGTACTTC. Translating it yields CSAGPTLGHFSYNEQYF.

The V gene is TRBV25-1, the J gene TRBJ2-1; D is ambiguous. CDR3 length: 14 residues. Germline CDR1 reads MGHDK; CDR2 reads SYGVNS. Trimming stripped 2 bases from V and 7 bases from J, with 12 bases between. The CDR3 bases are TGTGCCAGCAGTGAACTAGGTATCTGGAATGAGCAGTTCTTC. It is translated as CASSELGIWNEQFF.

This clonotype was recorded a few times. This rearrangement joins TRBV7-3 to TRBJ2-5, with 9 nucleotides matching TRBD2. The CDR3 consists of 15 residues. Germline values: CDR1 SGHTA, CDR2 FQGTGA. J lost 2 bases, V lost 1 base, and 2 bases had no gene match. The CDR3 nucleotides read TGTGCCAGCAGCTTAAATAGCGGGAGACAAGAGACCCAGTACTTC. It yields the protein CASSLNSGRQETQYF.

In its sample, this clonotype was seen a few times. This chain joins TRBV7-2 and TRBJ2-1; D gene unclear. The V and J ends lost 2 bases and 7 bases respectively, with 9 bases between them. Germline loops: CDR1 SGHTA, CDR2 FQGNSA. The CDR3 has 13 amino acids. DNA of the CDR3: TGTGCCAGCAGCTTATTACTGGTGAATGAGCAGTTCTTC. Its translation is CASSLLLVNEQFF.

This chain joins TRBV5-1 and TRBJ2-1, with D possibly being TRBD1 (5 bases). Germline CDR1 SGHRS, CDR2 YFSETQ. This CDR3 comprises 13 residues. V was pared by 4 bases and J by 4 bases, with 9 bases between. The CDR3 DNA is TGCGCCAGCAGCATGGCAGGGTACAATGAGCAGTTCTTC. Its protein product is CASSMAGYNEQFF.

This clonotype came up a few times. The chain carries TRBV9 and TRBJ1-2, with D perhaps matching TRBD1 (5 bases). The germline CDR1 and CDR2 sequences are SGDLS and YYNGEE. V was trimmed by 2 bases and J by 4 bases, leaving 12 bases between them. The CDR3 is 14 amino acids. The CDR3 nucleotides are TGTGCCAGCAGCGTCGGGACGGAGACCTATGGCTACACCTTC. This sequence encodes CASSVGTETYGYTF.

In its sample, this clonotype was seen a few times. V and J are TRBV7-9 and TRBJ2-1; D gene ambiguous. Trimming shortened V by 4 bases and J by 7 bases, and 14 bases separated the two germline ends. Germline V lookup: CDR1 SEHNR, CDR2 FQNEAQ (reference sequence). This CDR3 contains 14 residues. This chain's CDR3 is CASSSTWSLNEQFF. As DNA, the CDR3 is TGTGCCAGCAGCTCCACATGGAGCTTGAATGAGCAGTTCTTC.

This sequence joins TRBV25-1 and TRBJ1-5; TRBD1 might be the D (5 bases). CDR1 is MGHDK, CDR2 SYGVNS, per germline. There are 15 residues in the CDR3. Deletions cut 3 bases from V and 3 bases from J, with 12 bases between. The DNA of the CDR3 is TGTGCCAGCAGTGATGGTGACAGTTACAATCAGCCCCAGCATTTT. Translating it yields CASSDGDSYNQPQHF.